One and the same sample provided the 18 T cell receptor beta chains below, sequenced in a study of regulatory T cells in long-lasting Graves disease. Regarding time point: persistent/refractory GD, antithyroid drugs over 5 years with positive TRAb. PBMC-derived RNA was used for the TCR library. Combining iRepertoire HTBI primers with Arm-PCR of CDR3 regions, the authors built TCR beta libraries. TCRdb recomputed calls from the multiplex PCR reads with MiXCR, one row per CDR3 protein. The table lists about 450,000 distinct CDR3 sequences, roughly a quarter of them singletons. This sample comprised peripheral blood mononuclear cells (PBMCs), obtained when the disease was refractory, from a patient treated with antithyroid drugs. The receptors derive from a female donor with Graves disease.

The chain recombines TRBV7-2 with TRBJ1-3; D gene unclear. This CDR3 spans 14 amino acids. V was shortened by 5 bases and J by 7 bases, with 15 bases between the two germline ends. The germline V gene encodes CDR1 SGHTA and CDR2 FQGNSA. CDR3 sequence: CASSKISPANTIYF. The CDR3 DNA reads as TGTGCCAGCAGCAAGATAAGTCCGGCGAACACCATATATTTT.

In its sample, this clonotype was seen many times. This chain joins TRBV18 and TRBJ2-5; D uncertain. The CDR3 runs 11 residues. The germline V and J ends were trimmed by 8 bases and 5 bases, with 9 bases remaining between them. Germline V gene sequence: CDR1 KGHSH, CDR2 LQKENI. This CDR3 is CASSPDETQYF. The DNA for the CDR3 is TGTGCCAGCAGCCCCGATGAGACCCAGTACTTC.

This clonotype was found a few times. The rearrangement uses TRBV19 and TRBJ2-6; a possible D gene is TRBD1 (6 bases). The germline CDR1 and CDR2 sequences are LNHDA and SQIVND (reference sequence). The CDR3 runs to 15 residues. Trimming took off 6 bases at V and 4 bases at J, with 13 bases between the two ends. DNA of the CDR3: TGTGCCAGTAGGAACAGGGATTCAGGGGCCAACGTCCTGACTTTC. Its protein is CASRNRDSGANVLTF.

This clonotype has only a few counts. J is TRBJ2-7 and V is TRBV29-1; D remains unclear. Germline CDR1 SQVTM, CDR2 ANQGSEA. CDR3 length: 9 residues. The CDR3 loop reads CRRGNEQYF. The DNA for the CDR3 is TGCAGGAGAGGTAACGAGCAGTACTTC.

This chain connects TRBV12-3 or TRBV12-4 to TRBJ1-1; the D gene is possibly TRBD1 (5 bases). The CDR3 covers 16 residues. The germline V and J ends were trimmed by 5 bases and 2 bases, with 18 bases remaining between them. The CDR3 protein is CASSASDGRTNTEAFF. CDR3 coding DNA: TGTGCCAGCAGTGCCTCTGATGGACGGACAAACACTGAAGCTTTCTTT.

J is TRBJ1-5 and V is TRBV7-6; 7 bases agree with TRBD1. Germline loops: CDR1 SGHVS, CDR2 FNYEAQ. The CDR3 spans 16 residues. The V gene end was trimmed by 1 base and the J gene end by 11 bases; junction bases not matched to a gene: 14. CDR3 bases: TGTGCCAGCAGCTTAGAGCCAGGGGGTAGAGATGTAACCCAGCATTTT. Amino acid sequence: CASSLEPGGRDVTQHF.

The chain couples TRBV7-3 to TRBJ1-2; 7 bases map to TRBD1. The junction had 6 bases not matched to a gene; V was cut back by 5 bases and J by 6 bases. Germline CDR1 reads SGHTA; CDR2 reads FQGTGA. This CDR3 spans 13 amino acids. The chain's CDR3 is CASSQDRNNGYTF. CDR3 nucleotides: TGTGCCAGCAGCCAGGACAGGAATAATGGCTACACCTTC.

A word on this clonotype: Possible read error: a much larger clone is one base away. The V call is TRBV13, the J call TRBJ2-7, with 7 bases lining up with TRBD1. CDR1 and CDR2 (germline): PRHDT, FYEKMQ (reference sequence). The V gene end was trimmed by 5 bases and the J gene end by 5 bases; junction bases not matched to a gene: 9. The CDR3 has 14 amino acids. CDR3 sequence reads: CASSPFGQAHEQYF. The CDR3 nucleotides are TGTGCCAGCAGCCCGTTCGGACAGGCACACGAGCAGTACTTC.

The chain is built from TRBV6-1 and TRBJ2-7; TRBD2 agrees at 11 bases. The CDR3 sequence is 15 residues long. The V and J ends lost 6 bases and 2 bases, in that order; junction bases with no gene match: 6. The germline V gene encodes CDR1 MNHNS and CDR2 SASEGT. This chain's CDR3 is CASRTSGTSPYEQYF. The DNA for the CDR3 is TGTGCCAGCAGGACTAGCGGGACGAGTCCCTACGAGCAGTACTTC.

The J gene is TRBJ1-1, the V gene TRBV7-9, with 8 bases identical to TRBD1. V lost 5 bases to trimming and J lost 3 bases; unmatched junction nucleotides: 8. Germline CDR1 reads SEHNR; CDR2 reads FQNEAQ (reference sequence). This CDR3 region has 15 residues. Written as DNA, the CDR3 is TGTGCCAGCAGCCCGAAAATGGACAGGGACACTGAAGCTTTCTTT. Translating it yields CASSPKMDRDTEAFF. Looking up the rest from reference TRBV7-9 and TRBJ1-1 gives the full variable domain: DTGVSQNPRHKITKRGQNVTFRCDPISEHNRLYWYRQTLGQGPEFLTYFQNEAQLEKSRLLSDRFSAERPKGSFSTLEIQRTEQGDSAMYLCASSPKMDRDTEAFFGQGTRLTVV.

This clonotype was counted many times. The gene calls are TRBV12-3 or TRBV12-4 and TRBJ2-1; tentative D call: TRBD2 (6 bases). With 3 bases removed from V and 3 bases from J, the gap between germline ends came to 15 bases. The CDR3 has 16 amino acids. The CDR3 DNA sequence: TGTGCCAGCAGTTTGGGTTCCGGGAGATACTACAATGAGCAGTTCTTC. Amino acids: CASSLGSGRYYNEQFF.

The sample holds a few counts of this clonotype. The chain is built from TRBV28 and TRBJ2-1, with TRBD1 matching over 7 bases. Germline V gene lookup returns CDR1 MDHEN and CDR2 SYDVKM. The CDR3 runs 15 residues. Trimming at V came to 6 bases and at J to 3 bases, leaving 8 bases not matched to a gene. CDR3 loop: CASSPRQGLYNEQFF. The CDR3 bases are TGTGCCAGCAGCCCCAGACAGGGCCTCTACAATGAGCAGTTCTTC.

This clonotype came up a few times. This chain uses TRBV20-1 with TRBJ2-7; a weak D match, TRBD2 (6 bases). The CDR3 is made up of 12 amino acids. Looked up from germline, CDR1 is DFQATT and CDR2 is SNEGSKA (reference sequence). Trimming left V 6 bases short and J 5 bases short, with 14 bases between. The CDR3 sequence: CSANGTPDEQYF. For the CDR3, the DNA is TGCAGTGCAAACGGGACTCCAGACGAGCAGTACTTC.

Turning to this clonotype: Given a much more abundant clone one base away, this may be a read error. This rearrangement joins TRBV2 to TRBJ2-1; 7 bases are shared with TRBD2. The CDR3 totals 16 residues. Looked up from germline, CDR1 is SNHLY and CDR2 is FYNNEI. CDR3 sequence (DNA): TGTGCCAGCAGTGATAAAAAACTAGCGTTTAACAATGAGCGGTTCTTC. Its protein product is CASSDKKLAFNNERFF.

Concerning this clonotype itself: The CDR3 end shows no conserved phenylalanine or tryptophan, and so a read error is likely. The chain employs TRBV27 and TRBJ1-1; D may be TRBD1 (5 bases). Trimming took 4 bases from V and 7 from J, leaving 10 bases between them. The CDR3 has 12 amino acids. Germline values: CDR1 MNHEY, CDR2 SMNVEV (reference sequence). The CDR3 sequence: CASSYRTGEAFS. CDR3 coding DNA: TGTGCCAGCAGTTACAGGACGGGTGAAGCTTTCTCT.

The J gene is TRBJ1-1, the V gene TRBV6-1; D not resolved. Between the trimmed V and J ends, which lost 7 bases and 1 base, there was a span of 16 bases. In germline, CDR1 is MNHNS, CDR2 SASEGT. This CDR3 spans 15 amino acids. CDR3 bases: TGTGCCAGCAAGAAAGGACGGGGTGCGAACACTGAAGCTTTCTTT. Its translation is CASKKGRGANTEAFF.

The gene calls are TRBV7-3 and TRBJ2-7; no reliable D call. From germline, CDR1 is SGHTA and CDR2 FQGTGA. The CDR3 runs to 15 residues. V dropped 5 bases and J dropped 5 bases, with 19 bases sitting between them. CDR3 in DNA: TGTGCCAGCAGCGCCGGAAGTATGAGTCCCCACGAGCAGTACTTC. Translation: CASSAGSMSPHEQYF. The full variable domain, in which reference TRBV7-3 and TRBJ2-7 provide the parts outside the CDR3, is GAGVSQTPSNKVTEKGKYVELRCDPISGHTALYWYRQSLGQGPEFLIYFQGTGAADDSGLPNDRFFAVRPEGSVSTLKIQRTERGDSAVYLCASSAGSMSPHEQYFGPGTRLTVT.

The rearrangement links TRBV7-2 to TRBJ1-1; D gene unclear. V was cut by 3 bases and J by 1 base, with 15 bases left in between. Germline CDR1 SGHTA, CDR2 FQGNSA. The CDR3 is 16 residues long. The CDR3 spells CASSLAGEHRNTEAFF. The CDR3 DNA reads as TGTGCCAGCAGCTTGGCCGGAGAACACCGGAACACTGAAGCTTTCTTT.